The 2 T cell receptor beta chains given below trace back to one sample, sequenced in a study of tumor-infiltrating lymphocytes in primary liver carcinoma. Starting material of 400 to 600 ng total RNA yielded TCR beta cDNA via a constant-region primer. For TCR beta, libraries were produced by three nested multiplex PCR rounds using slightly modified ARM-PCR. For around 11 cycles apiece, the opening two PCR rounds ran with TRBV1-TRBV30 forward primers and a C-beta reverse primer. From the multiplex PCR reads, TCRdb called clonotypes with MiXCR, one entry per CDR3 protein. The sample includes roughly 30,000 distinct CDR3 sequences, roughly 78% of them seen just once. Co-extracted RNA and DNA came from roughly 20-30 mg of unsorted bulk tissue. Sequenced: liver tumor tissue from sampling region 3. Subset specified: tumor region T3, left-lateral pole. These receptor sequences come from a woman younger than 45 with primary liver carcinoma and hepatitis B virus infection.

This clonotype was recorded many times. This may be a read error, as it is one base from a much larger clone. The chain couples TRBV11-1 to TRBJ2-7, with D tentatively TRBD2 (6 bases). The CDR3 runs to 15 residues. Per the germline V gene, CDR1 is SGHAT and CDR2 is FQDESV (reference sequence). V lost 5 bases, J lost 2 bases, and 16 bases lay in between. The CDR3 here is CASSRGGTRTYEQYF. The DNA of the CDR3 is TGTGCCAGCAGCCGGGGCGGGACGAGGACCTACGAGCAGTACTTC.

This clonotype was observed at least ten times. The chain has TRBV12-3 or TRBV12-4 and TRBJ1-5; TRBD1 might be the D (5 bases). There are 15 residues in the CDR3. V lost 1 base and J lost 3, with 10 bases in between. The CDR3 DNA follows: TGTGCCAGCAGTTTAGTTTCAGGGATCAATCAGCCCCAGCATTTT. This encodes CASSLVSGINQPQHF.